This TCR beta chain was captured by sequencing in a study of T cells in Graves' hyperthyroidism and ophthalmopathy. In the study overall: Before any treatment, at initial diagnosis, peripheral blood was collected. Overall study results and limits: Most expanded thyroid clonotypes above 0.001 also appeared in blood.

Germline assignment: CDR1 MNHEY and CDR2 SMNVEV (reference sequence). V dropped 4 bases and J dropped 3 bases, with 16 bases sitting between them. The CDR3 sequence is 16 residues long. It was RNA transcripts that yielded the amplified TCR beta CDR3 regions. RT-PCR in the first round (using the HTBI primer set) targeted the TCR CDR3. MiXCR, applied by TCRdb to the multiplex PCR reads, yields one record per CDR3 protein. The sample consists of under 350,000 distinct CDR3 sequences, around 15% of them appearing once. This clonotype appeared many times. Its antigen is as yet unknown. On the basis of clinical symptoms, serum thyroxine and TRAb, thyroid ultrasound and orbital computed tomography, diagnoses were made.

The sample consisted of blood. The V and J genes are TRBV27 and TRBJ2-1; D is perhaps TRBD2 (6 bases). This clonotype was sampled from a woman between 55 and 75 years old with Graves' ophthalmopathy. CDR3 nucleotides: TGTGCCAGCAGTTCTGAGGGGCGGGGATTCTACAATGAGCAGTTCTTC. This codes for CASSSEGRGFYNEQFF.